The 23 T cell receptor beta chains below all came from one sample that was sequenced in a study of regulatory T cells in long-lasting Graves disease. Stated time point: newly diagnosed GD, antithyroid drugs for less than 3 months. With RNA extracted from PBMCs as input, the TCR library was made. According to the study, TCR beta libraries were built with iRepertoire HTBI primers and CDR3-region Arm-PCR. One entry per CDR3 protein results from TCRdb running MiXCR on the multiplex PCR reads. The sample shows about 200,000 distinct CDR3 sequences, 15% to 20% of them seen only once. This material consisted of peripheral blood mononuclear cells (PBMCs), taken at new diagnosis, from a patient treated with antithyroid drugs. The source of these receptors is a female donor with Graves disease.

This clonotype was seen many times. The chain has TRBV19 and TRBJ1-5; TRBD1 matches at 9 bases. The germline gives CDR1 LNHDA, CDR2 SQIVND (reference sequence). The CDR3 loop spans 15 amino acids. V lost 7 bases and J lost 3; bases outside the gene matches: 7. CDR3 DNA sequence: TGTGCCAGTACCAGGACAGGGGCCAACAATCAGCCCCAGCATTTT. Its translation: CASTRTGANNQPQHF.

The chain employs TRBV6-2 or TRBV6-3 and TRBJ2-3; D may be TRBD1 (7 bases). Matching the DNA end better, TRBJ2-5 makes the J call doubtful. The CDR3 is 15 residues long. Germline V gives CDR1 MNHEY, CDR2 SVGEGT. The CDR3 sequence: CASRSAGQTWETQYF. The CDR3 nucleotides are TGTGCCAGCAGATCTGCGGGACAGACGTGGGAGACCCAGTACTTC.

This clonotype appeared many times. This chain uses TRBV12-3 or TRBV12-4 with TRBJ1-2; 8 nucleotides line up with TRBD1. The CDR3 covers 13 residues. Unmatched junction bases numbered 5, after V lost 3 bases and J lost 8 bases. The CDR3 DNA is TGTGCCAGCAGTTTTTGGACAGGGATGGGCTACACCTTC. This gives the protein CASSFWTGMGYTF.

This clonotype was counted at least ten times. V is TRBV27 and J is TRBJ2-5, with D possibly being TRBD2 (6 bases). The V end was cut by 4 bases, the J end by 4 bases, with 16 bases between. The CDR3 has 15 amino acids. Germline CDR1 MNHEY, CDR2 SMNVEV (reference sequence). This chain's CDR3 is CASSSDSLGGETQYF. CDR3 sequence (DNA): TGTGCCAGCAGTTCCGACTCCTTGGGGGGAGAGACCCAGTACTTC.

The sample holds many counts of this clonotype. The chain joins TRBV28 to TRBJ2-7; D is ambiguous. CDR3 size: 12 residues. V was cut by 3 bases and J by 3 bases, with 6 bases left in between. Germline CDR1 and CDR2: MDHEN and SYDVKM. CDR3 coding DNA: TGTGCCAGCAGTTTTTGGAGCTACGAGCAGTACTTC. Amino acids: CASSFWSYEQYF.

Note on this clonotype: Just one base apart from a much larger clone, this may be a read error. Here the CDR3 omits its conserved ending phenylalanine or tryptophan, so a read error is the likely source. This sequence joins TRBV5-4 and TRBJ2-3; the D is unclear. This CDR3 comprises 14 residues. CDR1 and CDR2 from the germline V gene are SGHNT and YYREEE (reference sequence). The ends were cut back, 0 bases at V and 5 bases at J, with 10 bases in the middle. The CDR3 region is CASSLEQIVDTQYL. The CDR3 DNA follows: TGTGCCAGCAGCTTGGAACAGATTGTAGATACGCAGTATCTT.

In this sample, this clonotype turned up a few times. The rearrangement joins TRBV18 to TRBJ2-2; 7 nucleotides match TRBD1. The CDR3 length is 15 residues. Trimming at V came to 6 bases and at J to 2 bases, leaving 6 bases not matched to a gene. CDR1 KGHSH and CDR2 LQKENI come from the germline V gene. CDR3 sequence reads: CASSLRGRNTGELFF. The DNA for the CDR3 is TGTGCCAGCTCCCTGAGGGGGCGCAACACCGGGGAGCTGTTTTTT.

In this sample, this clonotype turned up many times. The chain combines TRBV14 with TRBJ1-1; 10 bases line up with TRBD1. The CDR3 covers 15 residues. Germline V gene data show CDR1 as SGHDN and CDR2 as FVKESK. Trimming cost V 2 bases and J 5 bases; bases outside gene matches: 5. The CDR3 bases are TGTGCCAGCAGCCAAAAGGGACAGGGGAGGACTGAAGCTTTCTTT. Translated: CASSQKGQGRTEAFF.

This clonotype has at least ten counts. The rearrangement joins TRBV6-2 or TRBV6-3 to TRBJ2-7; 8 bases are a match to TRBD1. The CDR3 runs 15 residues. V lost 6 bases, J lost 0 bases, and 7 bases stayed unmatched. CDR1 and CDR2 from the germline V gene are MNHEY and SVGEGT. The DNA for the CDR3 is TGTGCCAGCAGACGGGGGACAGGCAACTCCTACGAGCAGTACTTC. The encoded protein is CASRRGTGNSYEQYF.

This clonotype was seen at least ten times. The chain combines TRBV15 with TRBJ2-1; 7 bases are shared with TRBD2. Germline V gene lookup returns CDR1 LNHNV and CDR2 YYDKDF (reference sequence). V gave up 3 bases and J gave up 7 bases; unmatched junction bases: 15. The CDR3 extends over 17 amino acids. DNA for the CDR3: TGTGCCACCAGCAGTTCCAGGGTGGGACTACATCGGAATGAGCAGTTCTTC. Translation gives CATSSSRVGLHRNEQFF.

This chain joins TRBV5-8 and TRBJ2-1, with D tentatively TRBD1 (5 bases). Trimming stripped 4 bases from V and 3 bases from J, with 11 bases between. This CDR3 has 14 residues. Germline V gene sequence: CDR1 SGHTS, CDR2 YDEGEE. The CDR3 DNA follows: TGTGCCAGCAGCGTGCGACAGTTCTACAATGAGCAGTTCTTC. Protein: CASSVRQFYNEQFF.

This clonotype was counted ten times or more. The rearrangement joins TRBV19 to TRBJ1-5; possibly TRBD1 for D (6 bases). With 3 bases removed from V and 4 bases from J, the gap between germline ends came to 13 bases. Germline V gives CDR1 LNHDA, CDR2 SQIVND (reference sequence). This CDR3 has 15 amino acids. The CDR3 protein is CASSIEGTLNQPQHF. CDR3 in DNA: TGTGCCAGTAGTATTGAAGGGACACTTAATCAGCCCCAGCATTTT.

This clonotype came up many times. The chain has TRBV18 and TRBJ2-5; a possible D gene is TRBD2 (6 bases). The CDR3 consists of 14 residues. The ends were cut back, 4 bases at V and 5 bases at J, with 14 bases in the middle. Germline CDR1 reads KGHSH; CDR2 reads LQKENI. The CDR3 is CASSLVSGRETQYF. CDR3 bases: TGTGCCAGCTCACTCGTTTCAGGGAGGGAGACCCAGTACTTC.

This clonotype was seen many times. The chain is built from TRBV6-1 and TRBJ2-2, with a possible D match to TRBD2 (6 bases). The CDR3 is made up of 19 amino acids. The germline V and J ends were trimmed by 5 bases and 0 bases, with 22 bases remaining between them. Germline lookup yields CDR1 MNHNS and CDR2 SASEGT. CDR3 sequence (DNA): TGTGCCAGCAGTCAGTACGATGTCCTAGCGCTCACGAACACCGGGGAGCTGTTTTTT. Protein: CASSQYDVLALTNTGELFF.

This clonotype came up many times. The chain combines TRBV20-1 with TRBJ2-1; no clear D. The germline V and J ends were trimmed by 3 bases and 7 bases, with 13 bases remaining between them. The CDR3 contains 13 residues. CDR1 DFQATT and CDR2 SNEGSKA come from the germline V gene (reference sequence). The CDR3 loop is CSARGDSFNEQFF. As DNA, the CDR3 is TGCAGTGCTAGGGGCGATTCATTTAATGAGCAGTTCTTC.

This clonotype was recorded at least ten times. V usage is TRBV28 and J usage is TRBJ1-5; D is possibly TRBD1 (5 bases). Germline V gene data show CDR1 as MDHEN and CDR2 as SYDVKM. V shed 3 bases and J shed 11 bases, with 17 bases lying between them. The CDR3 runs 14 residues. CDR3 DNA sequence: TGTGCCAGCAGTTTGGGGGGGTTAGGTAGGGCCCAGCATTTT. Its protein product is CASSLGGLGRAQHF.

The CDR3 nucleotides are TGTGCCAGCAGTGAAGACAGTCATAGCAATCAGCCCCAGCATTTT. Its translation: CASSEDSHSNQPQHF. The V call is TRBV2, the J call TRBJ1-5; D is uncertain. The CDR3 totals 15 residues. The germline gives CDR1 SNHLY, CDR2 FYNNEI. Trimming shortened V by 1 base and J by 0 bases, and 7 bases separated the two germline ends.

There are many counts of this clonotype. The chain recombines TRBV12-3 or TRBV12-4 with TRBJ2-3, with a tentative D call TRBD2 (6 bases). This CDR3 is 16 amino acids long. Trimming took off 6 bases at V and 4 bases at J, with 20 bases between the two ends. CDR3 residues: CASSLTLASIPDTQYF. As DNA, the CDR3 is TGTGCCAGCAGCCTTACCCTAGCGTCTATCCCAGATACGCAGTATTTT.

This clonotype was detected many times. J is TRBJ1-2 and V is TRBV5-1; D gene uncertain. From germline, CDR1 is SGHRS and CDR2 YFSETQ. V shed 4 bases and J shed 2 bases, with 6 bases lying between them. The CDR3 runs to 12 residues. The CDR3 region is CASSPQNYGYTF. The DNA of the CDR3 is TGCGCCAGCAGCCCCCAGAACTATGGCTACACCTTC.

This sequence joins TRBV10-1 and TRBJ2-3; TRBD2 matches at 7 bases. CDR3 length equals 15 residues. Trimming took 0 bases from V and 5 from J; bases not matched to a gene: 5. The germline CDR1 and CDR2 sequences are WNHNN and SYGVQD (reference sequence). DNA of the CDR3: TGCGCCAGCAGTGAGTCCGGGGGAGGGCGAGATACGCAGTATTTT. Translating it yields CASSESGGGRDTQYF.

This clonotype was found many times. V usage is TRBV20-1 and J usage is TRBJ2-3, with 8 bases lining up with TRBD2. The CDR3 has 13 residues. CDR1 and CDR2 (germline): DFQATT, SNEGSKA (reference sequence). The V segment lost 6 bases and the J segment 4 bases; nucleotides outside the gene matches: 6. Here the CDR3 DNA reads TGCAGTGCCAGCAGCGGGAGCTCAGATACGCAGTATTTT. It translates to CSASSGSSDTQYF.

This clonotype showed up many times. The rearrangement joins TRBV15 to TRBJ2-1; 7 nucleotides line up with TRBD2. The CDR3 sequence is 16 residues long. Germline V gives CDR1 LNHNV, CDR2 YYDKDF (reference sequence). V lost 6 bases to trimming and J lost 4 bases; unmatched junction nucleotides: 12. This chain's CDR3 is CATRDSSGLGYNEQFF. The CDR3 region has the DNA TGTGCCACCAGGGACTCTAGCGGCCTCGGGTACAATGAGCAGTTCTTC.

This clonotype was detected many times. The chain has TRBV6-2 or TRBV6-3 and TRBJ2-7; no clear D. V gave up 2 bases and J gave up 5 bases, with 13 bases separating them. There are 14 residues in the CDR3. Germline CDR1 is MNHEY and CDR2 is SVGEGT. The CDR3 loop reads CASSYVVGENEQYF. Written as DNA, the CDR3 is TGTGCCAGCAGTTACGTAGTCGGAGAAAACGAGCAGTACTTC.